A single sample gave rise to the 3 T cell receptor beta chains below, sequenced in a study of OX40 agonist ivuxolimab in advanced cancers. Repertoires were generated with immunoSEQ multiplex PCR, while TCRdb's copy carries only in-frame clones and drops some. The sample includes about 61,000 clones, approximately 89% of them seen just once. The specimen was CD4+ or CD8+ T cells sorted from blood, collected in a trial of the OX40 agonist ivuxolimab. The receptors were gathered from an adult with an advanced solid tumor such as melanoma, head and neck, liver or kidney cancer.

The V gene is TRBV7-9, the J gene TRBJ1-4; D is perhaps TRBD1 (6 bases). Germline V gene lookup returns CDR1 SEHNR and CDR2 FQNEAQ (reference sequence). CDR3 length equals 15 residues. With 2 bases removed from V and 2 bases from J, the gap between germline ends came to 9 bases. The CDR3: CASSLFDRTNEKLFF. CDR3 DNA sequence: TGTGCCAGCAGCTTATTTGACAGGACTAATGAAAAACTGTTTTTT.

The chain joins TRBV7-6 to TRBJ1-2, with TRBD1 identical over 8 bases. Germline CDR1 and CDR2: SGHVS and FNYEAQ. The J segment lost 5 bases and the V segment lost 5 bases, leaving 4 bases of the junction unmatched. The CDR3 spans 13 residues. The CDR3 loop reads CASSQDREYGYTF. DNA of the CDR3: TGTGCCAGCAGCCAGGACAGGGAGTATGGCTACACCTTC.

The J gene is TRBJ2-7, the V gene TRBV7-2; 10 bases are shared with TRBD1. This CDR3 has 16 amino acids. CDR1 and CDR2 from the germline V gene are SGHTA and FQGNSA. V lost 4 bases, J lost 3 bases, and 9 bases stayed unmatched. The CDR3: CASSWDGTGAYYEQYF. CDR3 DNA sequence: TGTGCCAGCAGCTGGGACGGGACAGGGGCGTACTACGAGCAGTACTTC. The entire variable domain, with the rest obtained from reference TRBV7-2 and TRBJ2-7, is as follows: GAGVSQSPSNKVTEKGKDVELRCDPISGHTALYWYRQSLGQGLEFLIYFQGNSAPDKSGLPSDRFSAERTGGSVSTLTIQRTQQEDSAVYLCASSWDGTGAYYEQYFGPGTRLTVT.